A selection of T cell receptor beta chains follows, all from one sample in a study of T cells in Graves' hyperthyroidism and ophthalmopathy. In TCRdb, the multiplex PCR reads were re-called with MiXCR into one record per CDR3 protein. Seen here are approximately 570,000 distinct CDR3 sequences, roughly 21% observed once, and the top ten hold 40% to 50%. Source material: blood. Source of these receptors: a man aged 35 to 55 with Graves' ophthalmopathy. The CDR3 runs from the conserved cysteine through the conserved F or W. The D gene is left open where the match is weak. A row's size may be missing; if present it is once, few, many or a size class.

>TRBV6-8|-|TRBJ1-2|-
CASSSDGISYGYTF
TGTGCCAGCAGTTCGGACGGAATCAGCTATGGCTACACCTTC
>TRBV7-2|TRBD1|TRBJ2-7|many
CASSLGGRGLGDEQYF
TGTGCCAGCAGCTTAGGCGGCAGGGGGCTAGGCGACGAGCAGTACTTC
>TRBV7-9|TRBD2|TRBJ2-5|many
CASSLGLADNQETQYF
TGTGCCAGCAGCTTAGGTCTAGCGGACAACCAAGAGACCCAGTACTTC
>TRBV2|TRBD2|TRBJ2-7|many
CASSGDYSSYEQYF
TGTGCCAGCAGTGGGGACTACTCCTCCTACGAGCAGTACTTC
>TRBV6-5|-|TRBJ2-1|many
CASSYHPLRAPNEQFF
TGTGCCAGCAGTTATCATCCCCTAAGGGCGCCCAATGAGCAGTTCTTC
>TRBV5-1|-|TRBJ2-7|-
CASSLDVGGYEQYF
TGCGCCAGCAGCTTGGACGTGGGGGGCTACGAGCAGTACTTC
>TRBV5-1|-|TRBJ2-2|many
CASSPVTTGELFF
TGCGCCAGCAGTCCAGTTACGACCGGGGAGCTGTTTTTT
>TRBV5-6|-|TRBJ2-3|-
CASSPGIGAGTDTQYF
TGTGCCAGCAGCCCAGGGATCGGCGCTGGCACAGATACGCAGTATTTT
>TRBV6-2/TRBV6-3|-|TRBJ2-7|many
CATKWSSLSRTYEQYF
TGTGCCACCAAATGGAGTAGCCTTAGTCGGACCTACGAGCAGTACTTC
>TRBV5-5|-|TRBJ2-4|few
CASSLREQGRTKNIQYF
TGTGCCAGCAGCCTCCGCGAACAGGGAAGGACCAAAAACATTCAGTACTTC
>TRBV4-3|TRBD2|TRBJ2-4|-
CASSQGSGSRNIQYF
TGCGCCAGCAGCCAAGGAAGCGGGAGTCGGAACATTCAGTACTTC
>TRBV7-6|TRBD1|TRBJ2-5|-
CASSQTKTGAGTQYF
TGTGCCAGCAGCCAGACCAAGACAGGGGCAGGTACCCAGTACTTC
>TRBV27|-|TRBJ1-5|-
CASSLSIWEPQHF
TGTGCCAGCAGTTTAAGTATTTGGGAGCCCCAGCATTTT
>TRBV18|TRBD2|TRBJ2-7|few
CASSPIREGYYEQYF
TGTGCCAGCTCACCAATCCGGGAGGGATATTACGAGCAGTACTTC
>TRBV20-1|-|TRBJ2-7|-
CSARTVGVDEQYF
TGCAGTGCTAGGACGGTGGGAGTAGACGAGCAGTACTTC
>TRBV7-9|-|TRBJ2-1|-
CASSYPEEGWNEQFF
TGTGCCAGCAGCTACCCGGAGGAGGGCTGGAATGAGCAGTTCTTC
>TRBV4-1|TRBD2|TRBJ2-1|few
CASSQDEAGGWNEQFF
TGCGCCAGCAGCCAAGATGAGGCGGGGGGGTGGAATGAGCAGTTCTTC
>TRBV6-1|-|TRBJ1-1|many
CASSEAYTGRMNTEAFF
TGTGCCAGCAGTGAAGCTTACACCGGGAGAATGAACACTGAAGCTTTCTTT
>TRBV5-1|-|TRBJ2-5|-
CASSSTSSVQETQYF
TGCGCCAGCAGCTCTACCTCTAGCGTCCAAGAGACCCAGTACTTC
>TRBV11-2|-|TRBJ2-4|-
CASSNLEGRNIQYF
TGTGCCAGCAGCAATCTGGAGGGGAGAAACATTCAGTACTTC
>TRBV6-1|TRBD1|TRBJ1-3|-
CASGTGGAGNTIYF
TGTGCCAGCGGGACAGGGGGGGCTGGAAACACCATATATTTT
>TRBV20-1|TRBD1|TRBJ2-7|-
CSARFPRTGRIGEQYF
TGCAGTGCTAGATTTCCTAGGACAGGCCGGATCGGCGAGCAGTACTTC